The rows below give T cell receptor beta chains drawn from one sample of a study of neurological immune-mediated disorders. TCRdb re-derived calls from the 5' RACE reads in MiXCR, one entry per CDR3 protein. The profile shows 110,000 or so distinct CDR3 sequences, roughly 3.2% of them singletons. The sample was PBMCs. The receptors originated from a woman aged 25 to 39 with multiple sclerosis. The CDR3 runs from the conserved cysteine through the conserved F or W. A D gene is named only where the DNA matches it firmly. Clone size is given for some rows only: seen once, a few or many times, or a class if the clone is expanded.

j_gene	d_gene	v_gene	abundance	CDR3nt	CDR3aa
TRBJ2-1	.	TRBV3-1	few	TGTGCCAGCAGCCAAGGGGGTCCCACCTACAATGAGCAGTTCTTC	CASSQGGPTYNEQFF
TRBJ2-1	.	TRBV27	many	TGTGCCAGCAGTTTGCTACCTTACAATGAGCAGTTCTTC	CASSLLPYNEQFF
TRBJ2-3	.	TRBV29-1	many	TGCAGCGTTGCGGGCCCGGGCACAGATACGCAGTATTTT	CSVAGPGTDTQYF
TRBJ1-5	.	TRBV20-1	many	TGCAGTGCTAGAGGGGTGTACTGGGGGGAAGATCAGCCCCAGCATTTT	CSARGVYWGEDQPQHF
TRBJ2-7	.	TRBV5-1	many	TGCGCCAGCAGCTTGGAGGGCAGTTTCCTCTACGAGCAGTACTTC	CASSLEGSFLYEQYF
TRBJ2-3	TRBD2	TRBV20-1	many	TGCAGTGCTAGAGATCTCAGGTCGATTAGCGGGAGTGTAGATACGCAGTATTTT	CSARDLRSISGSVDTQYF
TRBJ2-5	.	TRBV5-5	many	TGTGCCAGCAGCTTGGTACCGGGATCCCGCGGAGAGACCCAGTACTTC	CASSLVPGSRGETQYF
TRBJ2-2	TRBD2	TRBV5-1	many	TGCGCCAGCAGCTTGATCCCCGGGGGGACCGGGGAGCTGTTTTTT	CASSLIPGGTGELFF
TRBJ2-1	TRBD2	TRBV5-6	many	TGTGCCAGCAGCTGGGGGGGAGGCCGGGAAAATGAGCAGTTCTTC	CASSWGGGRENEQFF
TRBJ1-1	TRBD1	TRBV4-2	many	TGTGCCAGCAGCCCACTCGGGAAGGGGGCGTCGGGCACTGAAGCTTTCTTT	CASSPLGKGASGTEAFF
TRBJ1-3	.	TRBV6-5	many	TGTGCCAGCAGTAACCCGACAGGAGTCTCTGGAAACACCATATATTTT	CASSNPTGVSGNTIYF
TRBJ2-3	.	TRBV7-8	many	TGTGCCAGCAGCGCCGGACTCTTCACAGATACGCAGTATTTT	CASSAGLFTDTQYF
TRBJ1-1	.	TRBV20-1	many	TGCAGTGCGAGAGACGCGGGGACGCGGAACACTGAAGCTTTCTTT	CSARDAGTRNTEAFF
TRBJ2-3	.	TRBV7-7	few	TGTGCCAGCAGCTTACAACTAGCTGGTACGCAGTATTTT	CASSLQLAGTQYF
TRBJ1-2	TRBD1	TRBV14	many	TGTGCCAGCAGCCAAGGAAGGGACAGCGGATCGGATGGCTACACCTTC	CASSQGRDSGSDGYTF
TRBJ2-2	.	TRBV5-6	many	TGTGCCAGCAGCTTGGTGGGGAACACCGGGGAGCTGTTTTTT	CASSLVGNTGELFF
TRBJ2-3	TRBD2	TRBV14	many	TGTGCCAGCAGCCATCCCATAGCGGGGGGGCTCGTCACGCAGTATTTT	CASSHPIAGGLVTQYF
TRBJ2-7	TRBD1	TRBV30	many	TGTGCCTGGAATACAGGGGAAGAGCAGTACTTC	CAWNTGEEQYF
TRBJ2-5	.	TRBV7-8	few	TGTGCCAGCAGCTTATGGCTGGGGCGACAAGAGACCCAGTACTTC	CASSLWLGRQETQYF
TRBJ1-1	.	TRBV20-1	once	TGCAGTGCTAGAGACGCCAGACTGAACACTGAAGCTTTCTTT	CSARDARLNTEAFF
TRBJ2-7	.	TRBV5-1	many	TGCGCCAGCACCAGGTCCCCGAGGTCCGAGCAGTACTTC	CASTRSPRSEQYF
TRBJ2-7	TRBD2	TRBV20-1	many	TGCAGTGCCAAGCTTATAGCGGGAGACTCCTACGAGCAGTACTTC	CSAKLIAGDSYEQYF
TRBJ2-2	.	TRBV10-3	few	TGTGCCGTGACCCCCAGGGGGGTCACCGGGGAGCTGTTTTTT	CAVTPRGVTGELFF
TRBJ1-6	.	TRBV6-2/TRBV6-3	many	TGTGCCAGCAGTTACTTATCGAATTCACCCCTCCACTTT	CASSYLSNSPLHF
TRBJ2-1	.	TRBV6-5	few	TGTGCCAGCACCCGGACGGCTCGCTCCTACAATGAGCAGTTCTTC	CASTRTARSYNEQFF
TRBJ2-7	.	TRBV20-1	many	TGCAGTGCTAGAGGAGGGGGGGGCCCTTTTTACGAGCAGTACTTC	CSARGGGGPFYEQYF
TRBJ1-5	.	TRBV11-2	many	TGTGCCAGCAGCTTAGCATCAGGGGTTGGCCAGCCCCAGCATTTT	CASSLASGVGQPQHF
TRBJ2-3	.	TRBV5-6	many	TGTGCCAGCAGCTTGGGTGGGGCCCCGGATACGCAGTATTTT	CASSLGGAPDTQYF
TRBJ1-6	.	TRBV15	many	TGTGCCACCAGCGGTAATTCACCCCTCCACTTT	CATSGNSPLHF
TRBJ1-1	.	TRBV12-3/TRBV12-4	many	TGTGCCAGCAGGGGGGCGGAGAACACTGAAGCTTTCTTT	CASRGAENTEAFF
TRBJ1-5	.	TRBV6-2/TRBV6-3	.	TGTGCCAGCAGTCAGGGGAATGGGGATCAGCCCCAGCATTTT	CASSQGNGDQPQHF
TRBJ2-7	.	TRBV20-1	few	TGCAGTGCTAGAGATCCGGCAGAGTCACCCTACGAGCAGTACTTC	CSARDPAESPYEQYF
TRBJ1-5	.	TRBV12-3/TRBV12-4	many	TGTGCCAGCAGTTTAGCGCCCCAGGGTAATCAGCCCCAGCATTTT	CASSLAPQGNQPQHF
TRBJ2-7	TRBD1	TRBV12-3/TRBV12-4	many	TGTGCCAGCAGTTCCGGACAGGGTGTATCCCTCTACGAGCAGTACTTC	CASSSGQGVSLYEQYF
TRBJ2-7	.	TRBV7-2	many	TGTGCCAGCAGCTTAGCTGCGGGGTACTACGAGCAGTACTTC	CASSLAAGYYEQYF
TRBJ2-3	.	TRBV20-1	many	TGCAGTGCTAGAGATCTTTGGTGGACTAGCACAGATACGCAGTATTTT	CSARDLWWTSTDTQYF
TRBJ2-1	TRBD2	TRBV5-1	many	TGCGCCAGCAGCTCTACGGGACTAGCGGACGATAATGAGCAGTTCTTC	CASSSTGLADDNEQFF
TRBJ1-2	.	TRBV20-1	many	TGCAGTGCTAGACCGGACAGCATAAACTATGGCTACACCTTC	CSARPDSINYGYTF
TRBJ1-6	.	TRBV5-1	many	TGCGCCAGCAGCTTGGCGTCCGCGGGAGGGGCCTCACCCCTCCACTTT	CASSLASAGGASPLHF
TRBJ2-1	TRBD1	TRBV6-5	many	TGTGCCAGCAGTTCGGGACAGGGGATCGATGAGCAGTTCTTC	CASSSGQGIDEQFF
TRBJ2-2	.	TRBV7-2	many	TGTGCCAGCAGCACGATAGCCACCGGGGAGCTGTTTTTT	CASSTIATGELFF
TRBJ1-1	.	TRBV10-1	many	TGCGCCAGCAGTGAGTCCCCAGGGCCGGCGGCCACTGAAGCTTTCTTT	CASSESPGPAATEAFF
TRBJ1-2	.	TRBV7-9	many	TGTGCCAGCAGCTCCCCAAGGGACCTCTATGGCTACACCTTC	CASSSPRDLYGYTF
TRBJ2-5	.	TRBV20-1	many	TGCAGTGCTATGGTCTGGGACAACCAAGAGACCCAGTACTTC	CSAMVWDNQETQYF
TRBJ2-5	TRBD2	TRBV20-1	many	TGCAGTGCTAGACAACAGCGGGGATTACAAGAGACCCAGTACTTC	CSARQQRGLQETQYF
TRBJ2-7	.	TRBV7-9	many	TGTGCCAGCAGCCAGACCGGGAGTTACGAGCAGTACTTC	CASSQTGSYEQYF